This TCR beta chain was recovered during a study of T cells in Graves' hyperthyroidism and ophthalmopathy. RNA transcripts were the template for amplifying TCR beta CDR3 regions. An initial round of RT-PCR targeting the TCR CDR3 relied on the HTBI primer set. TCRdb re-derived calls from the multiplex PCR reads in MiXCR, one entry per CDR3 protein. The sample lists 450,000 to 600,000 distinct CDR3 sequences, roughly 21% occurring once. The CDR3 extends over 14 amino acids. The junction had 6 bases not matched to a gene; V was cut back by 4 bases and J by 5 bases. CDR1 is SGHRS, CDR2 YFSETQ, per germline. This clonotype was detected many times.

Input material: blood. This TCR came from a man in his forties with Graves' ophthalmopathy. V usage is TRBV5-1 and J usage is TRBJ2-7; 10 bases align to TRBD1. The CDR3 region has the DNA TGCGCCAGCAGCCCCGGGACAGGGGTCGACGAGCAGTACTTC. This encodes CASSPGTGVDEQYF.